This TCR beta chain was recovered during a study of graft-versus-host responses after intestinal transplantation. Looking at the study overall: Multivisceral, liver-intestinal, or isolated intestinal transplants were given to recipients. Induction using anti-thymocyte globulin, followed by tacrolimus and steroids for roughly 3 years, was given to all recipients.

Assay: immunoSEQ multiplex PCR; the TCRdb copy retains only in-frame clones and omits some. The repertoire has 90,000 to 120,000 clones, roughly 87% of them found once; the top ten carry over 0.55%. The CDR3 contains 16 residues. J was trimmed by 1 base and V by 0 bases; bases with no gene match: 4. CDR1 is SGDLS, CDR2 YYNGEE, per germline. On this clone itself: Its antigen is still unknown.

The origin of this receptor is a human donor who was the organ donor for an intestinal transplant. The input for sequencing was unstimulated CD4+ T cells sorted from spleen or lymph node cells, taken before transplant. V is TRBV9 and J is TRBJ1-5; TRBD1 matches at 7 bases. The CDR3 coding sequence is TGTGCCAGCAGCGTAGGGGGGGACAGAAGCAATCAGCCCCAGCATTTT. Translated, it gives CASSVGGDRSNQPQHF.